The present T cell receptor (beta chain) was sequenced within a study of cytomegalovirus exposure and HLA in healthy donors. The PCR had 60 Vbeta and 13 Jbeta primers. Sequencing was performed with immunoSEQ multiplex PCR; in TCRdb, only in-frame clones are kept and a portion is missing. Across 40,000 or so clones, the top ten clones capture around 7.4% of the sample. The CDR3 sequence is 14 residues long. The germline CDR1 and CDR2 sequences are SGHDT and YYEEEE. V shed 4 bases and J 4 bases; nucleotides not matched to a gene: 3. The TCR sequence derives from a male donor in good health and CMV-seronegative. Input material: PBMCs. The rearrangement joins TRBV5-6 to TRBJ2-2; 8 nucleotides line up with TRBD2. The CDR3 sequence: CASSPGTSTGELFF. The DNA for the CDR3 is TGTGCCAGCAGCCCTGGGACTAGCACCGGGGAGCTGTTTTTT.